Below, 3 T cell receptor beta chains from the same sample are listed, as sequenced in a study of Ad26.COV2.S vaccination and SARS-CoV-2 variants. Treatment noted: some 20 received Ad26.COV2.S at low or high dose, single or two shots; 5 received placebo; per-sample allocation not given. Following the first vaccine or placebo injection, samples were taken on day 63. The protocol was immunoSEQ multiplex PCR, while the TCRdb copy is restricted to in-frame clones and leaves out a portion. The table shows about 320,000 clones, with around four fifths occurring only once. The source was peripheral blood, collected in a trial of Ad26.COV2.S vaccine versus placebo. The source of these receptors is a person aged 18-65 years who received the Ad26.COV2.S COVID-19 vaccine or a placebo.

The chain is built from TRBV11-2 and TRBJ2-1; D is possibly TRBD1 (5 bases). The V gene's germline CDR1 is SGHAT and CDR2 FQNNGV. The CDR3 covers 16 residues. Trimming took 1 base from V and 12 from J, leaving 22 bases between them. The CDR3: CASSLGSAGWVGRQFF. In nucleotides, the CDR3 is TGTGCCAGCAGCTTAGGATCGGCAGGGTGGGTTGGAAGGCAGTTCTTC.

This rearrangement joins TRBV9 to TRBJ1-2; a weak D match, TRBD1 (5 bases). Germline V gives CDR1 SGDLS, CDR2 YYNGEE. The CDR3 sequence is 14 residues long. V lost 0 bases, J lost 4 bases, and 10 bases lay in between. The CDR3 DNA sequence: TGTGCCAGCAGCGTAGGGGGGGTAGGCTATGGCTACACCTTC. Protein sequence: CASSVGGVGYGYTF.

The chain employs TRBV21-1 and TRBJ2-3; the table's TRBD2 call for D was not verified on the DNA. TRBV21-1 is a documented pseudogene. This CDR3 comprises 14 residues. The CDR3 reads CASTNTGKQDTQYF. CDR3 sequence (DNA): TGTGCCAGCACCAACACGGGGAAGCAAGATACGCAGTATTTT.